This TCR beta chain was retrieved from a study of beta chain features in type 1 diabetes. The wider study: Sorted cells numbering approximately 110,000,000 were examined across all samples.

The sequenced template was cDNA made from the entire isolated RNA. Here immunoSEQ multiplex PCR was the method, and the copy in TCRdb shows in-frame clones only, minus some. The table includes fewer than 200,000 clones, 10% detected once. Looked up from germline, CDR1 is SGHTA and CDR2 is FQGNSA. Trimming shortened V by 0 bases and J by 9 bases, and 12 bases separated the two germline ends. There are 13 residues in the CDR3. Whole-study findings and limits: Patients' naive, central memory and Treg TCRB repertoires seemed closer to one another than those of healthy donors. Moderately but significantly shorter TCRB CDR3s were found in Type 1 diabetes patients in all four CD4+ subsets. Using cDNA template may skew counts toward highly expressing activated cells.

This clone was picked up a small number of times. As yet, its antigen is unknown. Sequenced: central memory CD4+ T cells from blood. The TCR comes from a man aged 25 to 40 with type 1 diabetes. The V call is TRBV7-2, the J call TRBJ2-7, with D maybe TRBD2 (5 bases). CDR3 sequence: CASSLAETTGQYF. The CDR3 bases are TGTGCCAGCAGCTTAGCCGAGACTACGGGGCAGTACTTC.